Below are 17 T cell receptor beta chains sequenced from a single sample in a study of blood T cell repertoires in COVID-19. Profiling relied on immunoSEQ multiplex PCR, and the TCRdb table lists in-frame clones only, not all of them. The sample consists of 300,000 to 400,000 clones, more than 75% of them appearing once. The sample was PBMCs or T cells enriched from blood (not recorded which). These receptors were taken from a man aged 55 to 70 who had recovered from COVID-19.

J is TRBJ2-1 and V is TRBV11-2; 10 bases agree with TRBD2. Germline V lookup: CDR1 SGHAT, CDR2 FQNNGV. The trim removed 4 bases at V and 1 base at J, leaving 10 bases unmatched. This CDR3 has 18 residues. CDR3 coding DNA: TGTGCCAGCAGCTCTAAGGGGGTAGCGGGGGGATCCTACAATGAGCAGTTCTTC. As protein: CASSSKGVAGGSYNEQFF.

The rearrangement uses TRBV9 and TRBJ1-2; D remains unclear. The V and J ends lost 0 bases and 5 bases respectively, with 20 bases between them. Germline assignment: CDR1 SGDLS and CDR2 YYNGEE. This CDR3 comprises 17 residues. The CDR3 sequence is CASSVGAGYPIQYGYTF. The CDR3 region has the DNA TGTGCCAGCAGCGTAGGGGCTGGGTATCCGATTCAATATGGCTACACCTTC.

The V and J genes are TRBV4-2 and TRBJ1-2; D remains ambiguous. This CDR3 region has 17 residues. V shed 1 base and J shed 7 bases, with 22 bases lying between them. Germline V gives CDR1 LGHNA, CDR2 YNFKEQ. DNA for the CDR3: TGTGCCAGCAGCCAAGCGGGTCAATGGGGAGATGGGGTTGGCTACACCTTC. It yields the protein CASSQAGQWGDGVGYTF.

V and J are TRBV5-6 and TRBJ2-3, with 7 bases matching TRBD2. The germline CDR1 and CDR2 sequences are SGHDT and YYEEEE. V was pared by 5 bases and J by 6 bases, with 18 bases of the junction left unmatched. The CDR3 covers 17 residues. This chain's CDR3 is CASSWGGLPALADTQYF. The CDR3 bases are TGTGCCAGCAGTTGGGGGGGACTTCCTGCCTTGGCCGATACGCAGTATTTT.

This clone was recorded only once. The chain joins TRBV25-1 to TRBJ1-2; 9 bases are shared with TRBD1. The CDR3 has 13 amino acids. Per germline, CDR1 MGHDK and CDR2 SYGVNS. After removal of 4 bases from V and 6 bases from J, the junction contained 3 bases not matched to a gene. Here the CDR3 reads CASSAGTGNGYTF. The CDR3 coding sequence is TGTGCCAGCAGTGCCGGGACAGGGAATGGCTACACCTTC.

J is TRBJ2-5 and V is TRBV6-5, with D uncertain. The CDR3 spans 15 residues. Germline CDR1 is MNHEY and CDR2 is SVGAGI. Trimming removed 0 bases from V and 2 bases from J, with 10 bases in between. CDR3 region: CASSYSFQVQETQYF. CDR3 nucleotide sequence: TGTGCCAGCAGTTACTCGTTTCAGGTGCAAGAGACCCAGTACTTC.

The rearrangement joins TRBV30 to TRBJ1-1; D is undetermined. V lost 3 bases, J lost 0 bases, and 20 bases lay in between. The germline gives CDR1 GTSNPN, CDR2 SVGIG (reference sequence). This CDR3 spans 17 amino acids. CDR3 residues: CAWRQSGLWSLNTEAFF. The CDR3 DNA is TGTGCCTGGAGACAGAGTGGACTTTGGAGCTTGAACACTGAAGCTTTCTTT.

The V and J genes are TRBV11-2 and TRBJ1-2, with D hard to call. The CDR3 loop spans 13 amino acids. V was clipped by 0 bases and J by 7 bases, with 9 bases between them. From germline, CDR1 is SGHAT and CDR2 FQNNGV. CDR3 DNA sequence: TGTGCCAGCAGCTTAGATCTCCAGGCTGGCTACACCTTC. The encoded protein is CASSLDLQAGYTF. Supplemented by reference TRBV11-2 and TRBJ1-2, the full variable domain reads EAGVAQSPRYKIIEKRQSVAFWCNPISGHATLYWYQQILGQGPKLLIQFQNNGVVDDSQLPKDRFSAERLKGVDSTLKIQPAKLEDSAVYLCASSLDLQAGYTFGSGTRLTVV.

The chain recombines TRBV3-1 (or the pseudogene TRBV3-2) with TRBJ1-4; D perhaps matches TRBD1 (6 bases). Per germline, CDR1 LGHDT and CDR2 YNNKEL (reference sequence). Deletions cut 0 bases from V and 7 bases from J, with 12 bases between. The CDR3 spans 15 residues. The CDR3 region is CASSQDGGAREKLFF. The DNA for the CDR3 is TGTGCCAGCAGCCAAGATGGGGGGGCGCGTGAAAAACTGTTTTTT.

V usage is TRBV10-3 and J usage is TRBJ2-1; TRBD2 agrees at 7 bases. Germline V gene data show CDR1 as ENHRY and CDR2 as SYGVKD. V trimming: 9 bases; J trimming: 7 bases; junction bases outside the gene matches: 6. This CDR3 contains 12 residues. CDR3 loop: CAIGTIQNEQFF. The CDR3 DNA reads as TGTGCCATTGGGACTATCCAGAATGAGCAGTTCTTC.

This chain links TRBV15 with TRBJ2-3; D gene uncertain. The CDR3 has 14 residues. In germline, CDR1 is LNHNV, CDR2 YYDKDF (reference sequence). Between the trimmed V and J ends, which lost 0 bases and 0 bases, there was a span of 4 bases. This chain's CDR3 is CATSRDTSTDTQYF. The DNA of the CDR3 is TGTGCCACCAGCAGAGATACAAGCACAGATACGCAGTATTTT. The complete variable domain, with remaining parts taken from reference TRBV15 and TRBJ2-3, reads DAMVIQNPRYQVTQFGKPVTLSCSQTLNHNVMYWYQQKSSQAPKLLFHYYDKDFNNEADTPDNFQSRRPNTSFCFLDIRSPGLGDTAMYLCATSRDTSTDTQYFGPGTRLTVL.

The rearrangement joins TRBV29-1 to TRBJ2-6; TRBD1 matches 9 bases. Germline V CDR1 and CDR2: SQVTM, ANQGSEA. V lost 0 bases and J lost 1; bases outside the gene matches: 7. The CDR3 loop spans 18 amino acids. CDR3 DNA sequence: TGCAGCGTTGAAGATCTAGACAGGGGGGGTTCTGGGGCCAACGTCCTGACTTTC. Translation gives CSVEDLDRGGSGANVLTF.

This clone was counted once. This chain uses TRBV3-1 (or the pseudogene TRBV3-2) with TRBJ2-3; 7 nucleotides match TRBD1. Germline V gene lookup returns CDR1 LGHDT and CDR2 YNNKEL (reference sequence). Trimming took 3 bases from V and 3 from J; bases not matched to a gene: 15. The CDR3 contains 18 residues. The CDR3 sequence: CASSHGKISRGRTDTQYF. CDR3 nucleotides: TGTGCCAGCAGCCACGGGAAAATCTCAAGGGGGCGGACAGATACGCAGTATTTT.

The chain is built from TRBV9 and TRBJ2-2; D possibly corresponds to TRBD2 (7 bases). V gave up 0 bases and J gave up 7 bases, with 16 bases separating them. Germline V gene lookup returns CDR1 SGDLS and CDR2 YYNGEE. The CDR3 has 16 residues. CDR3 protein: CASSVAGGLGDGELFF. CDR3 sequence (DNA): TGTGCCAGCAGCGTAGCCGGGGGGCTGGGTGACGGGGAGCTGTTTTTT.

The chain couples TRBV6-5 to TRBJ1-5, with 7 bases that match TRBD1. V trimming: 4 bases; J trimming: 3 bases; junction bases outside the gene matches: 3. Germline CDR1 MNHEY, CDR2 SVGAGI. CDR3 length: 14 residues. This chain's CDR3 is CASSLGQVNQPQHF. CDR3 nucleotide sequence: TGTGCCAGCAGTTTAGGACAGGTCAATCAGCCCCAGCATTTT.

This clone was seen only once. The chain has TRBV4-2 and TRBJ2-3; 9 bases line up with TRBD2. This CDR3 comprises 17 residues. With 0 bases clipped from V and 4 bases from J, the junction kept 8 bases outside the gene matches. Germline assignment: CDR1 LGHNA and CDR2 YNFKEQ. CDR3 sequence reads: CASSQERASGAADTQYF. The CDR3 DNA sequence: TGTGCCAGCAGCCAAGAAAGGGCTAGCGGGGCGGCAGATACGCAGTATTTT.

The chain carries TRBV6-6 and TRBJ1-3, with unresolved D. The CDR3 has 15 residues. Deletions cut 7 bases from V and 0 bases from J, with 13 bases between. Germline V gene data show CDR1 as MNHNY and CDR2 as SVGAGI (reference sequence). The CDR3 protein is CASTPRTGSGNTIYF. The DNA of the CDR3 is TGTGCCAGCACCCCACGAACGGGCTCTGGAAACACCATATATTTT.